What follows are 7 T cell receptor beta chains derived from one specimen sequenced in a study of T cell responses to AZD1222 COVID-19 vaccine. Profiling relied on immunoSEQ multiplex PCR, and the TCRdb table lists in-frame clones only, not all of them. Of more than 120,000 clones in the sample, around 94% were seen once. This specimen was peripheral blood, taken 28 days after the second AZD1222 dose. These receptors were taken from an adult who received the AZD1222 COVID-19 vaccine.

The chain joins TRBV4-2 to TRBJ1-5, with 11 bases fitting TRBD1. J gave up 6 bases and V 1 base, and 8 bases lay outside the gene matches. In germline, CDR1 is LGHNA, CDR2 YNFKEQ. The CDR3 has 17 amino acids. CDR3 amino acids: CASSQVGRTGGPQPQHF. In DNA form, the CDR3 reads TGTGCCAGCAGCCAAGTAGGTCGGACAGGGGGCCCTCAGCCCCAGCATTTT.

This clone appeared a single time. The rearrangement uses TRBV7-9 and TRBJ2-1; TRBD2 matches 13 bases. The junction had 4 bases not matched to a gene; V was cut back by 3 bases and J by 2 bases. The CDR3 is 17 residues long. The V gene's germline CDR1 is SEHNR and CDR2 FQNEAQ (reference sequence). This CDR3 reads CASSFQGLAGTYNEQFF. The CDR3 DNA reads TGTGCCAGCAGCTTCCAGGGACTAGCGGGAACCTACAATGAGCAGTTCTTC.

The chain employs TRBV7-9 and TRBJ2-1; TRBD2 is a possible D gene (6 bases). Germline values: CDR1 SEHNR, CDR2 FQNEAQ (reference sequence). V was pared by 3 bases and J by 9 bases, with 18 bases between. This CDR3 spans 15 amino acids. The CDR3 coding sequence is TGTGCCAGCAGCTTCGCGGCGGGATCCCTCAGTGAGCAGTTCTTC. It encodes CASSFAAGSLSEQFF.

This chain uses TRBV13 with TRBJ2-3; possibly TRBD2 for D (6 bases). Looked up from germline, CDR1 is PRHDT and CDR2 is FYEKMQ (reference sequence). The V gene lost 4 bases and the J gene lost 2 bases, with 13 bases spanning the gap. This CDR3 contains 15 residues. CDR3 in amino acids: CASSSVAENTDTQYF. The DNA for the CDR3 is TGTGCCAGCAGCTCCGTAGCGGAAAACACAGATACGCAGTATTTT.

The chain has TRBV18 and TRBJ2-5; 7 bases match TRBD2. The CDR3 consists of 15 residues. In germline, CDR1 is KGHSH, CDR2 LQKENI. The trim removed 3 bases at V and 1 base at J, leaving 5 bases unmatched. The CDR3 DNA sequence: TGTGCCAGCTCACCTTATTCTAGCGGCCAAGAGACCCAGTACTTC. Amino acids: CASSPYSSGQETQYF.

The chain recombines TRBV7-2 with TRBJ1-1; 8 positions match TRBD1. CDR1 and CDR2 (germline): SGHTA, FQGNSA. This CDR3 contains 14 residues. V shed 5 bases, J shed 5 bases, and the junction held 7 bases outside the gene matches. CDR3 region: CASSLARGRTEAFF. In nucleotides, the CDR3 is TGTGCCAGCAGCCTTGCCAGGGGGCGGACTGAAGCTTTCTTT.

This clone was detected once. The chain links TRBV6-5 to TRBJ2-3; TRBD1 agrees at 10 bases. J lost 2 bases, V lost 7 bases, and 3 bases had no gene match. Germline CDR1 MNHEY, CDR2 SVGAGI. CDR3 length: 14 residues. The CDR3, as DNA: TGTGCCAGCACCGACAGGGGGCTCACAGATACGCAGTATTTT. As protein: CASTDRGLTDTQYF.